This T cell receptor (beta chain) comes out of a study of shared clonotypes between healthy human individuals. Study-level information: With ages of 18 to 49, the donors were a couple of women and a few men. The study, taken as a whole, reports: Memory subsets generally showed smaller estimated richness than naive subsets did.

Every contributor of samples was a Caucasian grown-up residing in Nashville, Tennessee. The table came from immunoSEQ multiplex PCR; TCRdb's copy has only in-frame clones and leaves some out. The table lists 950,000 to 1,100,000 clones, roughly 75% of them singletons, with over 1.3% in the top ten. V was clipped by 5 bases and J by 2 bases; unmatched bases: 2. This CDR3 spans 15 amino acids. Germline CDR1 reads SGHTA; CDR2 reads FQGTGA. As to this clone: The target antigen is unknown.

Sequencing input: memory CD4+ T cells sorted from blood. Specified subset: CD45RA-negative fraction. The J gene is TRBJ2-6, the V gene TRBV7-3, with 8 bases fitting TRBD1. The sequence came from a man aged 18-30 years in good health. The chain's CDR3 is CASSLDRAGANVLTF. In DNA, the CDR3 is TGTGCCAGCAGCCTGGACAGGGCTGGGGCCAACGTCCTGACTTTC.